One and the same sample provided the 21 T cell receptor beta chains below, sequenced in a study of cytomegalovirus exposure and HLA in healthy donors. This PCR relied on a set of 60 Vbeta primers and 13 Jbeta primers. Data came from immunoSEQ multiplex PCR; TCRdb stores just in-frame clones and leaves some out. Of 150,000 to 200,000 clones listed, about 76% were seen once; the top ten hold roughly 2%. Sequenced: PBMCs. The receptors derive from a female donor in good health and CMV-seronegative.

The gene calls are TRBV6-1 and TRBJ1-4; D unresolved. Germline CDR1 reads MNHNS; CDR2 reads SASEGT. The ends were cut back, 5 bases at V and 0 bases at J, with 4 bases in the middle. The length of the CDR3 is 13 residues. CDR3 nucleotide sequence: TGTGCCAGCAGTACATCAACTAATGAAAAACTGTTTTTT. Protein sequence: CASSTSTNEKLFF.

CDR3 in amino acids: CASSVSAGVGVPEQFF. CDR3 coding DNA: TGTGCCAGCAGCGTCTCAGCGGGAGTGGGGGTCCCCGAGCAGTTCTTC. The V call is TRBV11-2, the J call TRBJ2-1, with 8 bases fitting TRBD2. The CDR3 is made up of 16 amino acids. J was trimmed by 10 bases and V by 5 bases; bases with no gene match: 16. Germline V gene sequence: CDR1 SGHAT, CDR2 FQNNGV.

The gene calls are TRBV10-3 and TRBJ1-1; the match to TRBD1 covers 8 bases. Germline lookup yields CDR1 ENHRY and CDR2 SYGVKD. Germline trimming cut 3 bases from V and 7 bases from J; bases unmatched to any gene: 4. The CDR3 has 13 residues. CDR3 DNA: TGTGCCATCAGTGACAGGGGGCATAATGAAGCTTTCTTT. The encoded protein is CAISDRGHNEAFF.

This clone was seen only a few times. This chain connects TRBV30 to TRBJ1-1; 7 bases are a match to TRBD1. V trimming: 2 bases; J trimming: 0 bases; junction bases outside the gene matches: 3. Germline-derived CDR1 and CDR2 are GTSNPN and SVGIG (reference sequence). This CDR3 comprises 14 residues. CDR3: CAWSRGLLNTEAFF. In nucleotides, the CDR3 is TGTGCCTGGAGTAGGGGGCTGTTGAACACTGAAGCTTTCTTT.

V and J are TRBV10-3 and TRBJ1-2; 12 bases map to TRBD1. Germline CDR1 ENHRY, CDR2 SYGVKD. The V segment lost 8 bases and the J segment 5 bases; nucleotides outside the gene matches: 6. CDR3 length: 14 residues. In nucleotides, the CDR3 is TGTGCCATCGGGGGGACAGGGGGCTATTATGGCTACACCTTC. Translation gives CAIGGTGGYYGYTF.

This rearrangement joins TRBV28 to TRBJ1-1; TRBD1 agrees at 9 bases. This CDR3 is 15 amino acids long. Trimming took 1 base from V and 10 from J; bases not matched to a gene: 10. The germline V gene has CDR1 MDHEN and CDR2 SYDVKM. This CDR3 reads CASSLFETGGPGAFF. CDR3 coding DNA: TGTGCCAGCAGTTTATTCGAGACAGGGGGTCCCGGAGCTTTCTTT.

This chain connects TRBV5-1 to TRBJ2-2; D might be TRBD2 (6 bases). The CDR3 spans 16 residues. Trimming took 4 bases from V and 4 from J, leaving 17 bases between them. Per germline, CDR1 SGHRS and CDR2 YFSETQ. The CDR3 bases are TGCGCCAGCAGCCCGGGGACGGGAGTAGGCACCGGGGAGCTGTTTTTT. Its translation is CASSPGTGVGTGELFF.

This clone was observed a handful of times. The rearrangement uses TRBV30 and TRBJ1-6, with 8 nucleotides matching TRBD1. V lost 2 bases to trimming and J lost 7 bases; unmatched junction nucleotides: 4. The CDR3 spans 14 residues. Germline CDR1 and CDR2: GTSNPN and SVGIG (reference sequence). Written as DNA, the CDR3 is TGTGCCTGGAGTCGGACAGGGATGAATTCACCCCTCCACTTT. Protein: CAWSRTGMNSPLHF.

This clone was seen more than once but under ten times. The chain has TRBV20-1 and TRBJ1-2; no clear D gene. V shed 0 bases and J shed 6 bases, with 5 bases lying between them. Germline V gives CDR1 DFQATT, CDR2 SNEGSKA (reference sequence). CDR3 length: 11 amino acids. The CDR3 reads CSARDLDGYTF. In nucleotides, the CDR3 is TGCAGTGCTAGAGATCTCGATGGCTACACCTTC.

The gene calls are TRBV11-3 and TRBJ2-7; 9 bases line up with TRBD1. CDR1 is SGHNT, CDR2 YENEEA, per germline. Trimming took 6 bases from V and 5 from J; bases not matched to a gene: 8. This CDR3 spans 14 amino acids. CDR3 sequence reads: CASSPGQGRDEQYF. The CDR3 coding sequence is TGTGCCAGCAGTCCGGGACAGGGAAGAGACGAGCAGTACTTC.

This clone is a singleton in its sample. This chain uses TRBV11-2 with TRBJ2-5; D is unresolved. The better agreement between TRBJ2-7 and the DNA end casts doubt on the J call. CDR1 is SGHAT, CDR2 FQNNGV, per germline. The CDR3 has 12 residues. CDR3 DNA sequence: TGTGCCAGCAGCTTAGATCGGTCCGAGCAGTACTTC. This sequence encodes CASSLDRSEQYF.

The J gene is TRBJ1-2, the V gene TRBV20-1; tentatively, D is TRBD1 (5 bases). The germline gives CDR1 DFQATT, CDR2 SNEGSKA (reference sequence). CDR3 size: 11 residues. With 5 bases removed from V and 4 bases from J, the gap between germline ends came to 8 bases. The CDR3: CSARQSYGYTF. CDR3 bases: TGCAGTGCTCGACAGAGCTATGGCTACACCTTC.

This chain joins TRBV5-4 and TRBJ1-6, with TRBD1 matching over 7 bases. The length of the CDR3 is 15 residues. Unmatched junction bases numbered 8, after V lost 4 bases and J lost 7 bases. CDR1 is SGHNT and CDR2 is YYREEE in the germline V gene (reference sequence). As DNA, the CDR3 is TGTGCCAGCAGCCTACCGACAGGGAACAATTCACCCCTCCACTTT. Protein: CASSLPTGNNSPLHF.

The chain couples TRBV5-1 to TRBJ2-7, with TRBD1 identical over 7 bases. The CDR3 loop spans 14 amino acids. Unmatched junction bases numbered 0, after V lost 0 bases and J lost 0 bases. CDR1 and CDR2 (germline): SGHRS, YFSETQ. The DNA for the CDR3 is TGCGCCAGCAGCTTGGAGGGGGCCTCCTACGAGCAGTACTTC. This translates into CASSLEGASYEQYF.

The V gene is TRBV2, the J gene TRBJ2-2; 10 bases agree with TRBD2. CDR1 and CDR2 (germline): SNHLY, FYNNEI. The trim removed 3 bases at V and 6 bases at J, leaving 1 base unmatched. The length of the CDR3 is 14 residues. The CDR3: CASSDLAGAGELFF. The CDR3 nucleotides are TGTGCCAGCAGTGACCTAGCGGGAGCCGGGGAGCTGTTTTTT.

The chain recombines TRBV7-9 with TRBJ1-2; D remains unclear. The CDR3 totals 13 residues. Deletions cut 1 base from V and 7 bases from J, with 10 bases between. Germline loops: CDR1 SEHNR, CDR2 FQNEAQ (reference sequence). In DNA, the CDR3 is TGTGCCAGCAGCTTAGGAGGTTTGGGTGGCTACACCTTC. It yields the protein CASSLGGLGGYTF.

V usage is TRBV7-8 and J usage is TRBJ2-5, with a possible D match to TRBD2 (6 bases). The CDR3 has 16 residues. The V end was cut by 5 bases, the J end by 0 bases, with 16 bases between. Looked up from germline, CDR1 is SGHVS and CDR2 is FQNEAQ. The CDR3 sequence: CASSPLYRRDQETQYF. CDR3 coding DNA: TGTGCCAGCAGCCCCCTTTACAGGAGGGACCAAGAGACCCAGTACTTC.

This chain joins TRBV2 and TRBJ1-3; 7 bases line up with TRBD1. This CDR3 is built from 11 residues. Per the germline V gene, CDR1 is SNHLY and CDR2 is FYNNEI. V gave up 6 bases and J gave up 13 bases; unmatched junction bases: 6. CDR3 protein: CASRETGQIYF. The CDR3 DNA sequence: TGTGCCAGCAGAGAGACAGGGCAGATATATTTT. Based on the CDR3 plus reference TRBV2 and TRBJ1-3, the full variable domain is EPEVTQTPSHQVTQMGQEVILRCVPISNHLYFYWYRQILGQKVEFLVSFYNNEISEKSEIFDDQFSVERPDGSNFTLKIRSTKLEDSAMYFCASRETGQIYFGEGSWLTVV.

The chain links TRBV5-1 to TRBJ2-5, with D possibly TRBD2 on 6 matching bases. V lost 1 base to trimming and J lost 3 bases, with 13 bases between them. CDR1 is SGHRS and CDR2 is YFSETQ in the germline V gene. CDR3 length: 15 amino acids. The CDR3, as DNA: TGCGCCAGCAGCTTGATTGGGGGGTGGAAAGAGACCCAGTACTTC. Residues: CASSLIGGWKETQYF.

The CDR3 sequence is CASSQNSMNTEAFF. The CDR3 DNA sequence: TGTGCCAGTAGTCAGAATTCCATGAACACTGAAGCTTTCTTT. The chain uses TRBV19 and TRBJ1-1; D gene ambiguous. V was trimmed by 5 bases and J by 0 bases, leaving 10 bases between them. This CDR3 spans 14 amino acids. Germline V gene data show CDR1 as LNHDA and CDR2 as SQIVND (reference sequence).

The chain recombines TRBV5-6 with TRBJ1-2; 10 bases agree with TRBD1. The CDR3 is made up of 16 amino acids. CDR1 is SGHDT, CDR2 YYEEEE, per germline. V gave up 1 base and J gave up 4 bases; unmatched junction bases: 7. This chain's CDR3 is CASSLWTGGLSYGYTF. The DNA for the CDR3 is TGTGCCAGCAGCTTGTGGACAGGGGGTTTGAGCTATGGCTACACCTTC.